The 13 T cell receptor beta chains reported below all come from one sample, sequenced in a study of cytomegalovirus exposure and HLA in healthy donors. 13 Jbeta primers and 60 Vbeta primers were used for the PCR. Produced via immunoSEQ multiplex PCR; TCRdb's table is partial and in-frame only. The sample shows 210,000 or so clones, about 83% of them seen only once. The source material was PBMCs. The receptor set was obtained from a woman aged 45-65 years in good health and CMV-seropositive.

The CDR3 is CAWRARDGSSSPLHF. CDR3 sequence (DNA): TGTGCCTGGAGGGCGCGGGATGGTTCCAGTTCACCCCTCCACTTT. The chain employs TRBV30 and TRBJ1-6, with no clear D. CDR3 length: 15 amino acids. V gave up 3 bases and J gave up 9 bases, with 18 bases separating them. CDR1 and CDR2 from the germline V gene are GTSNPN and SVGIG (reference sequence).

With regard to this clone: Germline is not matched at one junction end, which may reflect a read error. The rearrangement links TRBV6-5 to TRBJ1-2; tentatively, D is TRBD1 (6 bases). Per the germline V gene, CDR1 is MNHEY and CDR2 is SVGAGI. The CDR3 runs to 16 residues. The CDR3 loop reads CVSSYGTRTSYYGYTF. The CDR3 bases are TGTGTCAGCAGTTACGGGACAAGGACTTCATACTATGGCTACACCTTC.

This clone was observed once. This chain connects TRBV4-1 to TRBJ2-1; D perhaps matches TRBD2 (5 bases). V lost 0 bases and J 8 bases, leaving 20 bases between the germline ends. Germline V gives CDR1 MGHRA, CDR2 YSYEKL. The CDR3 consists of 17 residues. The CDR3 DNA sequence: TGCGCCAGCAGCCAAGAGGGCGGACTCCCAGAAAGCGATGAGCAGTTCTTC. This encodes CASSQEGGLPESDEQFF.

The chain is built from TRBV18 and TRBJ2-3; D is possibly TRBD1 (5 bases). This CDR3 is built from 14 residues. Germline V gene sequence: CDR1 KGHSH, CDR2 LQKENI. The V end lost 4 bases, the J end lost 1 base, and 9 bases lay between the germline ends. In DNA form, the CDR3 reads TGTGCCAGCTCACTCACGACAGGCACAGATACGCAGTATTTT. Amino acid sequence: CASSLTTGTDTQYF.

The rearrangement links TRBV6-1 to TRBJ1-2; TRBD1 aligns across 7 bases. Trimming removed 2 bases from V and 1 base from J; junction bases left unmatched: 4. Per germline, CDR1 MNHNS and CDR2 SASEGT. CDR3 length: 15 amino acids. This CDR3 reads CASSETRDSNYGYTF. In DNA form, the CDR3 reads TGTGCCAGCAGTGAAACCCGGGACAGTAACTATGGCTACACCTTC.

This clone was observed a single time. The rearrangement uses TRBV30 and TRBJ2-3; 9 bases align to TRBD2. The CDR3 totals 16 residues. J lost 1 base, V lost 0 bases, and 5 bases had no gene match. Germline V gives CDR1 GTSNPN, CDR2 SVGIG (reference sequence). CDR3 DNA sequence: TGTGCCTGGAGTGTATGGGCTAGCGGGGGCACAGATACGCAGTATTTT. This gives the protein CAWSVWASGGTDTQYF.

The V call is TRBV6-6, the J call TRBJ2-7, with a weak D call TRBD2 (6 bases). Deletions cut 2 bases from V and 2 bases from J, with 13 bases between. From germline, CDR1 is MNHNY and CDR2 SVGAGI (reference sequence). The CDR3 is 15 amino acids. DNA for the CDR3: TGTGCCAGCAGTTACACGGGGGTGGGAGCCTACGAGCAGTACTTC. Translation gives CASSYTGVGAYEQYF.

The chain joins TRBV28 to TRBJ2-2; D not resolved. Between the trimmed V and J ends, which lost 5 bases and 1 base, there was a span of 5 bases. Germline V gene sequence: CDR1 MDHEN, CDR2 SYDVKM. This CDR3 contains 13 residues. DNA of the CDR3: TGTGCCAGCAGTAGACAGAACACCGGGGAGCTGTTTTTT. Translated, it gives CASSRQNTGELFF.

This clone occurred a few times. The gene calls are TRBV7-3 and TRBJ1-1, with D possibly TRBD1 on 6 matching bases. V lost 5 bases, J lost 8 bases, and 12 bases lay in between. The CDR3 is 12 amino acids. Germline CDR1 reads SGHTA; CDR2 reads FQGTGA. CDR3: CASSRDGQEAFF. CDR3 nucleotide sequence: TGTGCCAGCAGCCGTGATGGACAGGAAGCTTTCTTT.

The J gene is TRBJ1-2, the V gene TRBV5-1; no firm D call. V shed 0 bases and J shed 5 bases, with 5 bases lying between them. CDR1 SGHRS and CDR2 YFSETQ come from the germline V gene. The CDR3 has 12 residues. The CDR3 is CASSLDQYGYTF. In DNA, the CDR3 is TGCGCCAGCAGCTTGGATCAGTATGGCTACACCTTC.

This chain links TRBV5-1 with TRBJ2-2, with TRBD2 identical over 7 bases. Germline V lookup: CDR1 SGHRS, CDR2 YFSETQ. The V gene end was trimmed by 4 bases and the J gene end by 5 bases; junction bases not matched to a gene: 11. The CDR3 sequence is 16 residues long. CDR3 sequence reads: CASSPLAGVGTGELFF. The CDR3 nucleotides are TGCGCCAGCAGCCCCCTCGCGGGGGTAGGGACCGGGGAGCTGTTTTTT.

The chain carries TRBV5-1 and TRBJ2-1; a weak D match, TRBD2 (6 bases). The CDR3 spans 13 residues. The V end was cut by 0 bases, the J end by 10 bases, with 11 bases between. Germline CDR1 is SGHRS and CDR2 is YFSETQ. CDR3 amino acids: CASSLVGGSEQFF. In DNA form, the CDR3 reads TGCGCCAGCAGCTTGGTCGGGGGTTCCGAGCAGTTCTTC.

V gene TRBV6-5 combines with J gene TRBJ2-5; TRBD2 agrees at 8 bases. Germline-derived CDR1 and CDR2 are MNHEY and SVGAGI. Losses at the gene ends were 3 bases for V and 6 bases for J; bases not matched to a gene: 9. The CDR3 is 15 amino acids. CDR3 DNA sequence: TGTGCCAGCAGTTATTTCGGGGGGGCGCCCCAGACCCAGTACTTC. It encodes CASSYFGGAPQTQYF.